The present T cell receptor beta chain was sequenced within a study of CD8 T cells in Susac syndrome (dated by TCRdb to about 2019). General notes on the study: Among the Susac syndrome patients who were sequenced, clinically active disease was present in six and clinical remission was observed in fewer than 10. The study compared CD8+ T cell repertoire clonality among 12 healthy donors, around 14 Susac syndrome patients and 15 multiple sclerosis patients. Repertoire sequencing was used to test whether CD8+ T cell activation and differentiation in Susac syndrome was antigen driven. At the time of blood withdrawal, Susac syndrome patients were either therapy-naive, taking corticosteroids (with some also receiving IVIg), or on IVIg alone. On the study overall, not on this receptor specifically: Susac syndrome CD8+ repertoires showed clonal expansion, highest in CD8+ TEMRA cells and greater in clinically active than remitting patients. In the total CD8+ and CD8+ TEMRA repertoires, around 17 and five Susac-specific public clones, respectively, were identified. The study acknowledged that relatively few individuals were included in the TCR sequencing and HLA analysis.

RNA was extracted using the RNeasy kit, and about 0.5 to 1 microgram was reverse transcribed with random hexamers. TCR beta CDR3 regions were amplified with the immunoSEQ multiplex PCR assay covering 54 Vbeta and 13 Jbeta segments. PCR amplification bias was corrected by using a synthetic template baseline for primer optimization and computational correction. In the paper's pipeline: Only productive sequences were kept, with reads annotated to V, D and J genes according to IMGT and analyzed in immunoSEQ Analyzer. To calculate clonality, Shannon entropy was normalized by log2 of the number of productive unique sequences and then subtracted from one. Public and private clones were assessed among the 100 most prevalent clones of each patient and control. Clones were defined as Susac-specific when absent from the healthy and MS cohorts, from approximately 1,100 published viral clones and from other ImmuneACCESS disease sequences. The public sequencing data were trimmed at Q25 with fastp and processed into clonotypes with MiXCR by TCRdb, which kept only in-frame beta chains. Merged by CDR3 protein, the rows form single entries marked with the most common genes and DNA. The V and J calls were not made by the authors but by TCRdb's processing. In this sample the table shows 84,000 or so distinct CDR3 sequences, approximately 96% of which occur a single time. The leading ten clones occupy approximately 0.42% of the sample.

Peripheral blood CD8+ and CD4+ T cells from healthy donors, Susac syndrome patients and multiple sclerosis patients were profiled using high-throughput TCR beta sequencing. The Susac syndrome patients fulfilled recently defined diagnostic criteria for either definite or probable disease. Bulk CD8+ and CD4+ T cells were purified by magnetic negative isolation, whereas CD8+ TEMRA cells were enriched by FACS. Blood was collected in EDTA tubes and processed within 24 hours, with PBMCs isolated through density gradient centrifugation. PBMCs destined for TCR sequencing were cryopreserved in liquid nitrogen and later thawed in a 37 °C water bath. Purity of sorted or isolated CD4+, CD8+ and CD8+ TEMRA cells was at least 90%. For this clonotype: Its antigen is unknown. Base qualities are not provided; no much larger clone lies one nucleotide away.

From the cysteine up to the phenylalanine, the CDR3 has a length of 14 residues. The read is trimmed to its CDR3 DNA, 42 bases read in frame from base 1. Unmatched junction bases come to 8, with V trimmed by 6 bases and J by 4 bases. Taken from the germline V gene (reference sequence), the CDR1 and CDR2 loops are LNHDA and SQIVND. The V and J genes are TRBV19 and TRBJ2-5, with TRBD1 identical over 7 junction bases. The sequenced material came from CD8+ T cells from PBMCs. The receptor's source is a human donor with Susac syndrome. The CDR3 sequence is CASSGDSWGETQYF. The nucleotide sequence reads as follows: TGTGCCAGTAGCGGGGACAGCTGGGGAGAGACCCAGTACTTC.